Presented here are 27 T cell receptor beta chains from one specimen sequenced in a study of graft-versus-host responses after intestinal transplantation. Generated by immunoSEQ multiplex PCR, the TCRdb table keeps only in-frame clones and is missing some. The table includes about 47,000 clones, roughly 95% detected once. The antigens of these receptors remain unknown. Sequenced here: unstimulated CD8+ T cells sorted from spleen or lymph node cells, sampled before transplant. These TCRs come from a human donor who was the organ donor for an intestinal transplant.

The V call is TRBV27, the J call TRBJ1-6; D perhaps matches TRBD1 (5 bases). Germline loops: CDR1 MNHEY, CDR2 SMNVEV (reference sequence). The CDR3 runs 14 residues. The V end was cut by 4 bases, the J end by 9 bases, with 13 bases between. In nucleotides, the CDR3 is TGTGCCAGCAGTTCCACCCCAGGGAGTTCACCCCTCCACTTT. Translation gives CASSSTPGSSPLHF.

The chain employs TRBV19 and TRBJ2-3; 9 bases map to TRBD1. From germline, CDR1 is LNHDA and CDR2 SQIVND (reference sequence). With V trimmed by 5 bases and J by 5 bases, 5 bases remained unmatched. There are 14 residues in the CDR3. The CDR3 DNA is TGTGCCAGTAGTGGGACAGGGTTCGGAGATACGCAGTATTTT. It encodes CASSGTGFGDTQYF.

The rearrangement uses TRBV4-2 and TRBJ2-1; 10 bases match TRBD2. Germline lookup yields CDR1 LGHNA and CDR2 YNFKEQ. The junction had 2 bases not matched to a gene; V was cut back by 0 bases and J by 3 bases. The CDR3 consists of 16 residues. The CDR3 here is CASSQDGTSDYNEQFF. CDR3 in DNA: TGTGCCAGCAGCCAAGACGGGACTAGCGACTACAATGAGCAGTTCTTC.

The chain carries TRBV28 and TRBJ2-7, with a tentative D call TRBD2 (6 bases). CDR1 is MDHEN and CDR2 is SYDVKM in the germline V gene. The CDR3 has 13 residues. Trimming pared 6 bases from V and 7 bases from J, leaving 16 bases between. CDR3 region: CASRPPEGKEQYF. DNA of the CDR3: TGTGCCAGCAGGCCACCGGAGGGGAAGGAGCAGTACTTC.

V and J are TRBV4-3 and TRBJ2-2, with 12 bases matching TRBD2. This CDR3 comprises 17 residues. V was pared by 1 base and J by 7 bases, with 7 bases of the junction left unmatched. Germline CDR1 is LGHNA and CDR2 is YSLEER. This CDR3 is CASSQATSGGFVGELFF. The CDR3 DNA sequence: TGCGCCAGCAGCCAAGCAACTAGCGGGGGGTTTGTCGGGGAGCTGTTTTTT.

This chain connects TRBV7-9 to TRBJ2-7, with a weak D call TRBD2 (6 bases). Looked up from germline, CDR1 is SEHNR and CDR2 is FQNEAQ (reference sequence). The CDR3 length is 18 residues. Trimming shortened V by 1 base and J by 4 bases, and 23 bases separated the two germline ends. The CDR3 DNA sequence: TGTGCCAGCAGCTTAGTGTCCTCGGGACTCCTAGTCGGATACGAGCAGTACTTC. Translation gives CASSLVSSGLLVGYEQYF.

J is TRBJ2-1 and V is TRBV5-6; a possible D gene is TRBD1 (6 bases). Germline values: CDR1 SGHDT, CDR2 YYEEEE. V was pared by 2 bases and J by 7 bases, with 13 bases between. The CDR3 runs 14 residues. This CDR3 reads CASSFGQGKNEQFF. The CDR3 DNA sequence: TGTGCCAGCAGCTTTGGGCAGGGGAAGAATGAGCAGTTCTTC.

In this sample, this clone turned up once. This chain links TRBV28 with TRBJ2-5; perhaps TRBD2 as D (5 bases). Germline V gene data show CDR1 as MDHEN and CDR2 as SYDVKM. The CDR3 is 15 amino acids. Trimming removed 3 bases from V and 5 bases from J, with 16 bases in between. In DNA, the CDR3 is TGTGCCAGCAGTTTCGGACTCGCCGATTGGGAGACCCAGTACTTC. Translation gives CASSFGLADWETQYF. Full variable domain (outside the CDR3, taken from reference TRBV28 and TRBJ2-5): DVKVTQSSRYLVKRTGEKVFLECVQDMDHENMFWYRQDPGLGLRLIYFSYDVKMKEKGDIPEGYSVSREKKERFSLILESASTNQTSMYLCASSFGLADWETQYFGPGTRLLVL.

The chain couples TRBV27 to TRBJ1-1; tentative D call: TRBD1 (5 bases). Trimming shortened V by 6 bases and J by 10 bases, and 18 bases separated the two germline ends. Germline CDR1 MNHEY, CDR2 SMNVEV (reference sequence). The CDR3 is 13 residues long. DNA of the CDR3: TGTGCCAGCAGCCCCTTTGTGGTTGGGGGAGCTTTCTTT. This codes for CASSPFVVGGAFF.

The chain uses TRBV7-3 and TRBJ2-3; D may be TRBD2 (6 bases). V was cut by 5 bases and J by 4 bases, with 16 bases left in between. Germline-derived CDR1 and CDR2 are SGHTA and FQGTGA. The CDR3 spans 15 residues. The CDR3 sequence is CASSLIGGSADTQYF. DNA for the CDR3: TGTGCCAGCAGCCTTATTGGGGGGTCGGCAGATACGCAGTATTTT.

The rearrangement links TRBV28 to TRBJ2-7, with unresolved D. Germline values: CDR1 MDHEN, CDR2 SYDVKM. The CDR3 is 10 residues long. Deletions cut 6 bases from V and 2 bases from J, with 2 bases between. CDR3 sequence (DNA): TGTGCCAGCAGCACCTACGAGCAGTACTTC. It encodes CASSTYEQYF.

The rearrangement links TRBV5-6 to TRBJ2-5; tentatively, D is TRBD1 or TRBD2 (5 bases each). The J call is in doubt because the DNA end fits TRBJ2-7 better. Germline CDR1 is SGHDT and CDR2 is YYEEEE. The CDR3 totals 13 residues. CDR3 region: CASSPGRSYEQYF. The CDR3 nucleotides read TGTGCCAGCAGCCCGGGACGTTCCTACGAGCAGTACTTC.

The chain employs TRBV27 and TRBJ2-2; D remains unclear. The CDR3 totals 16 residues. V dropped 0 bases and J dropped 4 bases, with 12 bases sitting between them. Looked up from germline, CDR1 is MNHEY and CDR2 is SMNVEV (reference sequence). The CDR3, as DNA: TGTGCCAGCAGTTTATCACCGGGCGCCGGCACCGGGGAGCTGTTTTTT. Translated, it gives CASSLSPGAGTGELFF.

This clone was detected only a few times. This sample includes further DNA sequences coding for the same CDR3. The chain joins TRBV10-2 to TRBJ1-6, with D possibly being TRBD1 (5 bases). Germline CDR1 WSHSY, CDR2 SAAADI. Trimming left V 0 bases short and J 8 bases short, with 11 bases between. The CDR3 spans 15 residues. This CDR3 is CASSESSRGDSPLHF. In nucleotides, the CDR3 is TGCGCCAGCAGTGAGTCGAGCAGAGGGGATTCACCCCTCCACTTT.

V and J are TRBV7-3 and TRBJ2-2; TRBD1 matches 8 bases. The CDR3 is made up of 16 amino acids. The junction had 4 bases not matched to a gene; V was cut back by 2 bases and J by 2 bases. Looked up from germline, CDR1 is SGHTA and CDR2 is FQGTGA. The DNA of the CDR3 is TGTGCCAGCAGCTTAGGGCAGGGGGCTAACACCGGGGAGCTGTTTTTT. As protein: CASSLGQGANTGELFF.

The chain joins TRBV7-3 to TRBJ2-3, with 7 bases lining up with TRBD2. V trimming: 2 bases; J trimming: 1 base; junction bases outside the gene matches: 0. Germline-derived CDR1 and CDR2 are SGHTA and FQGTGA. The CDR3 extends over 14 amino acids. As DNA, the CDR3 is TGTGCCAGCAGCTTACGGGGGGGCACAGATACGCAGTATTTT. Encoded protein: CASSLRGGTDTQYF. The full variable domain, with the rest looked up from reference TRBV7-3 and TRBJ2-3, is GAGVSQTPSNKVTEKGKYVELRCDPISGHTALYWYRQSLGQGPEFLIYFQGTGAADDSGLPNDRFFAVRPEGSVSTLKIQRTERGDSAVYLCASSLRGGTDTQYFGPGTRLTVL.

The chain is built from TRBV11-2 and TRBJ2-6, with 9 bases aligning to TRBD1. Germline V gene data show CDR1 as SGHAT and CDR2 as FQNNGV. CDR3 length: 18 amino acids. Trimming took 3 bases from V and 0 from J; bases not matched to a gene: 6. Written as DNA, the CDR3 is TGTGCCAGCAGCTTTCCAGACAGGGGGGGCTCTGGGGCCAACGTCCTGACTTTC. Translation gives CASSFPDRGGSGANVLTF.

This chain uses TRBV7-3 with TRBJ2-7; D might be TRBD2 (7 bases). Trimming left V 0 bases short and J 5 bases short, with 14 bases between. The germline CDR1 and CDR2 sequences are SGHTA and FQGTGA. The CDR3 has 15 amino acids. For the CDR3, the DNA is TGTGCCAGCAGCTTAACAGGGGGGACTACCCACGAGCAGTACTTC. Translating it yields CASSLTGGTTHEQYF.

The V call is TRBV11-2, the J call TRBJ2-5; D perhaps matches TRBD1 (5 bases). V gave up 1 base and J gave up 3 bases, with 9 bases separating them. CDR3 length: 14 amino acids. Germline values: CDR1 SGHAT, CDR2 FQNNGV. For the CDR3, the DNA is TGTGCCAGCAGCTTAGTCGGCAGGGAAGAGACCCAGTACTTC. Protein product: CASSLVGREETQYF.

The chain has TRBV19 and TRBJ1-5; no firm D call. There are 15 residues in the CDR3. Deletions cut 3 bases from V and 4 bases from J, with 13 bases between. Germline CDR1 is LNHDA and CDR2 is SQIVND (reference sequence). CDR3 sequence reads: CASSIIPGVNQPQHF. In DNA form, the CDR3 reads TGTGCCAGTAGTATTATCCCAGGAGTGAATCAGCCCCAGCATTTT.

This chain links TRBV5-6 with TRBJ1-1; weak D call: TRBD1 (6 bases). Germline CDR1 and CDR2: SGHDT and YYEEEE. This CDR3 has 14 amino acids. Trimming took off 4 bases at V and 4 bases at J, with 14 bases between the two ends. Written as DNA, the CDR3 is TGTGCCAGCAGCCCCATTACAGGGTCCACTGAAGCTTTCTTT. Translated: CASSPITGSTEAFF. Based on the CDR3 plus reference TRBV5-6 and TRBJ1-1, the full variable domain is DAGVTQSPTHLIKTRGQQVTLRCSPKSGHDTVSWYQQALGQGPQFIFQYYEEEERQRGNFPDRFSGHQFPNYSSELNVNALLLGDSALYLCASSPITGSTEAFFGQGTRLTVV.

The CDR3 nucleotides read TGTGCCAGCAGCCCGGCACTGGGCTCCTACGAGCAGTACTTC. Translation: CASSPALGSYEQYF. The chain carries TRBV5-5 and TRBJ2-7, with D unresolved. From germline, CDR1 is SGHKS and CDR2 YYEKEE (reference sequence). The CDR3 extends over 14 amino acids. V gave up 4 bases and J gave up 0 bases, with 11 bases separating them.

The chain couples TRBV27 to TRBJ2-2; D could derive from TRBD1 or TRBD2 (6 bases each). V shed 5 bases and J shed 3 bases, with 22 bases lying between them. CDR1 is MNHEY, CDR2 SMNVEV, per germline (reference sequence). CDR3 length: 18 amino acids. The CDR3 sequence is CASSRHDLGGMDTGELFF. Here the CDR3 DNA reads TGTGCCAGCAGTCGTCACGACTTGGGGGGCATGGACACCGGGGAGCTGTTTTTT.

The chain couples TRBV30 to TRBJ1-2; 7 nucleotides agree with TRBD1. Germline V gene lookup returns CDR1 GTSNPN and CDR2 SVGIG (reference sequence). The CDR3 extends over 13 amino acids. The V and J ends lost 3 bases and 7 bases, in that order; junction bases with no gene match: 8. The CDR3 reads CAWRTGGGGGYTF. CDR3 sequence (DNA): TGTGCCTGGAGAACGGGAGGGGGCGGTGGCTACACCTTC. The full variable domain, rest sourced from reference TRBV30 and TRBJ1-2, is SQTIHQWPATLVQPVGSPLSLECTVEGTSNPNLYWYRQAAGRGLQLLFYSVGIGQISSEVPQNLSASRPQDRQFILSSKKLLLSDSGFYLCAWRTGGGGGYTFGSGTRLTVV.

Only one count was recorded for this clone. The rearrangement joins TRBV9 to TRBJ2-7; possibly TRBD1 for D (6 bases). This CDR3 contains 14 residues. The germline gives CDR1 SGDLS, CDR2 YYNGEE. Trimming removed 3 bases at V and 2 bases at J, with 12 bases between. The CDR3 sequence is CASSAEDRAYEQYF. The CDR3 nucleotides read TGTGCCAGCAGCGCGGAGGACAGAGCCTACGAGCAGTACTTC.

This chain uses TRBV7-9 with TRBJ1-1; D is ambiguous. V was trimmed by 2 bases and J by 7 bases, leaving 8 bases between them. CDR3 length equals 12 residues. The germline V gene has CDR1 SEHNR and CDR2 FQNEAQ (reference sequence). CDR3 sequence (DNA): TGTGCCAGCAGCTTATCCCCCTTTGAAGCTTTCTTT. Its translation: CASSLSPFEAFF.

The rearrangement uses TRBV9 and TRBJ2-7; D gene unclear. Germline V gives CDR1 SGDLS, CDR2 YYNGEE. The germline V and J ends were trimmed by 0 bases and 5 bases, with 9 bases remaining between them. This CDR3 contains 13 residues. Here the CDR3 DNA reads TGTGCCAGCAGCGTAGGGATCGGCCACGAGCAGTACTTC. This encodes CASSVGIGHEQYF. Variable domain in full (rest from reference TRBV9 and TRBJ2-7): DSGVTQTPKHLITATGQRVTLRCSPRSGDLSVYWYQQSLDQGLQFLIQYYNGEERAKGNILERFSAQQFPDLHSELNLSSLELGDSALYFCASSVGIGHEQYFGPGTRLTVT.